This T cell receptor beta chain was obtained from a study of T-cell reconstitution after alpha-beta-depleted transplantation in children. For TCRbeta, the library was prepared with unique molecular identifiers. One entry per CDR3 protein, called by TCRdb with MiXCR from the PCR reads. The table records roughly 180,000 distinct CDR3 sequences, around 10% of them present only once. Trimming removed 7 bases from V and 2 bases from J, with 13 bases in between. Germline V gives CDR1 LNHNV, CDR2 YYDKDF (reference sequence). CDR3 length equals 14 residues. In its sample, this clonotype was seen many times. A much larger clone differs by one base, so this may be a read error.

The sample here was PBMCs, taken before TCRalphabeta/CD19-depleted stem cell transplant. V and J are TRBV15 and TRBJ2-3; D is undetermined. The sequence was obtained from a boy between 2 and 10 years old with acute myeloid leukemia, due to receive a stem cell transplant. The CDR3 nucleotides are TGTGCCACCACCAAACTTTCCGACACAGATACGCAGTATTTT. This sequence encodes CATTKLSDTDTQYF.